What follows are 32 T cell receptor beta chains derived from one specimen sequenced in a study of shared clonotypes between healthy human individuals. Using immunoSEQ multiplex PCR, the repertoire was profiled, and TCRdb retains in-frame clones only, with some absent. The top ten hold 0.13% of the sample, which has around 2,000,000 clones, roughly 94% seen once. What was sequenced was naive CD4+ T cells sorted from blood. As for subset: CD45RA+ positively selected. These receptors came from a man aged 18-30 years in good health.

V is TRBV6-1 and J is TRBJ2-4; a weak D match, TRBD1 (6 bases). Germline V gene lookup returns CDR1 MNHNS and CDR2 SASEGT. The CDR3 extends over 14 amino acids. The ends were cut back, 5 bases at V and 14 bases at J, with 22 bases in the middle. The CDR3 sequence: CASSKDKRGDIKYF. In nucleotides, the CDR3 is TGTGCCAGCAGTAAAGACAAGAGAGGGGACATAAAGTACTTC.

The V call is TRBV18, the J call TRBJ1-3; the D is unclear. The CDR3 totals 15 residues. Per germline, CDR1 KGHSH and CDR2 LQKENI. V was cut by 3 bases and J by 1 base, with 10 bases left in between. The CDR3 nucleotides are TGTGCCAGCTCACCCCCCAGGACGTCTGGAAACACCATATATTTT. The encoded protein is CASSPPRTSGNTIYF.

The genes are TRBV29-1 and TRBJ2-7; D gene uncertain. CDR1 is SQVTM, CDR2 ANQGSEA, per germline. V shed 6 bases and J shed 4 bases, with 13 bases lying between them. The CDR3 contains 12 residues. The DNA of the CDR3 is TGCAGCGTGGGCAGGACCTCGTACGAGCAGTACTTC. Protein: CSVGRTSYEQYF.

V and J are TRBV30 and TRBJ2-5; no definite D call. Trimming removed 0 bases at V and 4 bases at J, with 6 bases between. This CDR3 has 12 residues. Germline V gene lookup returns CDR1 GTSNPN and CDR2 SVGIG (reference sequence). CDR3 DNA sequence: TGTGCCTGGAGTGTAATGCGAGAGACCCAGTACTTC. As protein: CAWSVMRETQYF.

V gene TRBV5-4 combines with J gene TRBJ2-1; possible D gene TRBD2, 6 bases. The CDR3 runs 14 residues. Germline-derived CDR1 and CDR2 are SGHNT and YYREEE (reference sequence). Trimming stripped 3 bases from V and 5 bases from J, with 12 bases between. CDR3 residues: CASSSPGLHNEQFF. In DNA, the CDR3 is TGTGCCAGCAGCTCGCCGGGACTTCACAATGAGCAGTTCTTC.

J is TRBJ2-1 and V is TRBV6-5; 7 bases are a match to TRBD1. J lost 5 bases, V lost 6 bases, and 4 bases had no gene match. Germline CDR1 reads MNHEY; CDR2 reads SVGAGI. The CDR3 sequence is 13 residues long. CDR3 nucleotide sequence: TGTGCCAGCAGGACGGGGACAGACAATGAGCAGTTCTTC. As protein: CASRTGTDNEQFF.

This clone was observed once. Other DNA sequences in the sample encode the same CDR3. The chain combines TRBV6-1 with TRBJ2-2; unclear D gene. Deletions cut 6 bases from V and 0 bases from J, with 5 bases between. From germline, CDR1 is MNHNS and CDR2 SASEGT. The CDR3 covers 13 residues. CDR3 DNA: TGTGCCAGCAGGGGCCCGAACACCGGGGAGCTGTTTTTT. It codes for CASRGPNTGELFF.

The chain combines TRBV19 with TRBJ1-6, with D hard to call. Germline V gene sequence: CDR1 LNHDA, CDR2 SQIVND (reference sequence). The CDR3 is 12 residues long. Between the trimmed V and J ends, which lost 6 bases and 7 bases, there was a span of 7 bases. In DNA form, the CDR3 reads TGTGCCAGTAGCTCCCCAAATTCACCCCTCCACTTT. As protein: CASSSPNSPLHF.

The chain is built from TRBV18 and TRBJ2-2; D is perhaps TRBD1 (5 bases). Germline values: CDR1 KGHSH, CDR2 LQKENI. Trimming shortened V by 2 bases and J by 3 bases, and 13 bases separated the two germline ends. The CDR3 is made up of 16 amino acids. The CDR3 loop is CASSPRIGADTGELFF. DNA of the CDR3: TGTGCCAGCTCACCAAGGATAGGGGCCGACACCGGGGAGCTGTTTTTT.

The chain combines TRBV10-3 with TRBJ1-1, with D tentatively TRBD1 (5 bases). V dropped 4 bases and J dropped 3 bases, with 18 bases sitting between them. The V gene's germline CDR1 is ENHRY and CDR2 SYGVKD. The CDR3 has 16 residues. CDR3 sequence reads: CAISGGRGGTYTEAFF. CDR3 in DNA: TGTGCCATCAGTGGTGGGAGGGGTGGGACTTACACTGAAGCTTTCTTT.

With regard to this clone: The sample has other DNA sequences that encode this CDR3 too. This chain connects TRBV2 to TRBJ1-1; D is unresolved. Germline-derived CDR1 and CDR2 are SNHLY and FYNNEI. The V and J ends lost 1 base and 1 base respectively, with 7 bases between them. The CDR3 contains 14 residues. CDR3 in amino acids: CASSEEGWNTEAFF. CDR3 bases: TGTGCCAGCAGTGAAGAGGGTTGGAACACTGAAGCTTTCTTT. Full variable domain (rest looked up from reference TRBV2 and TRBJ1-1): EPEVTQTPSHQVTQMGQEVILRCVPISNHLYFYWYRQILGQKVEFLVSFYNNEISEKSEIFDDQFSVERPDGSNFTLKIRSTKLEDSAMYFCASSEEGWNTEAFFGQGTRLTVV.

The chain links TRBV28 to TRBJ2-5; 13 nucleotides match TRBD2. From germline, CDR1 is MDHEN and CDR2 SYDVKM. This CDR3 spans 17 amino acids. The trim removed 3 bases at V and 0 bases at J, leaving 4 bases unmatched. The CDR3 here is CASSFSGLAGDQETQYF. The CDR3 coding sequence is TGTGCCAGCAGTTTTTCCGGACTAGCGGGGGACCAAGAGACCCAGTACTTC.

In regard to this clone: Different DNA sequences within this sample yield the same CDR3. The V gene is TRBV30, the J gene TRBJ2-1; the D is unclear. The length of the CDR3 is 11 residues. Germline values: CDR1 GTSNPN, CDR2 SVGIG (reference sequence). V was clipped by 0 bases and J by 6 bases, with 3 bases between them. For the CDR3, the DNA is TGTGCCTGGAGTGTACTCAATGAGCAGTTCTTC. Translated: CAWSVLNEQFF.

The J gene is TRBJ2-2, the V gene TRBV5-1; D possibly corresponds to TRBD2 (6 bases). Trimming shortened V by 3 bases and J by 1 base, and 10 bases separated the two germline ends. The length of the CDR3 is 15 residues. Germline CDR1 reads SGHRS; CDR2 reads YFSETQ. CDR3 protein: CASSSGRENTGELFF. In DNA form, the CDR3 reads TGCGCCAGCAGCTCCGGGCGGGAGAACACCGGGGAGCTGTTTTTT.

The chain joins TRBV28 to TRBJ2-7, with D possibly being TRBD2 (6 bases). This CDR3 has 14 residues. Germline values: CDR1 MDHEN, CDR2 SYDVKM. The germline V and J ends were trimmed by 8 bases and 2 bases, with 16 bases remaining between them. The CDR3 region has the DNA TGTGCCAGCCGCCGGGACTTCCCGACCTACGAGCAGTACTTC. Protein product: CASRRDFPTYEQYF.

The chain has TRBV9 and TRBJ2-3; 9 bases fit TRBD2. CDR1 and CDR2 (germline): SGDLS, YYNGEE. The length of the CDR3 is 16 residues. V was clipped by 0 bases and J by 2 bases; unmatched bases: 4. CDR3 region: CASSVAGLAITDTQYF. The DNA for the CDR3 is TGTGCCAGCAGCGTAGCAGGACTAGCGATCACAGATACGCAGTATTTT.

This chain connects TRBV18 to TRBJ2-7; TRBD1 matches at 9 bases. CDR1 and CDR2 (germline): KGHSH, LQKENI. Trimming at V came to 5 bases and at J to 0 bases, leaving 2 bases not matched to a gene. There are 14 residues in the CDR3. CDR3 amino acids: CASSGTGNSYEQYF. The CDR3 bases are TGTGCCAGCTCAGGGACAGGGAACTCCTACGAGCAGTACTTC. The full variable domain, with the rest looked up from reference TRBV18 and TRBJ2-7, is NAGVMQNPRHLVRRRGQEARLRCSPMKGHSHVYWYRQLPEEGLKFMVYLQKENIIDESGMPKERFSAEFPKEGPSILRIQQVVRGDSAAYFCASSGTGNSYEQYFGPGTRLTVT.

V gene TRBV11-2 combines with J gene TRBJ1-1, with no clear D. The CDR3 consists of 12 residues. In germline, CDR1 is SGHAT, CDR2 FQNNGV. Trimming left V 1 base short and J 10 bases short, with 10 bases between. CDR3 bases: TGTGCCAGCAGCTTAGCCACACTGGGAGCTTTCTTT. This translates into CASSLATLGAFF.

V gene TRBV19 combines with J gene TRBJ1-5; no definite D call. This CDR3 has 13 amino acids. Germline values: CDR1 LNHDA, CDR2 SQIVND (reference sequence). The V gene lost 5 bases and the J gene lost 1 base, with 6 bases spanning the gap. In DNA, the CDR3 is TGTGCCAGTAGTTTCGTGAGCAATCAGCCCCAGCATTTT. This sequence encodes CASSFVSNQPQHF.

V gene TRBV27 combines with J gene TRBJ1-2; TRBD1 might be the D (5 bases). Between the trimmed V and J ends, which lost 5 bases and 4 bases, there was a span of 17 bases. From germline, CDR1 is MNHEY and CDR2 SMNVEV (reference sequence). This CDR3 spans 15 amino acids. The CDR3 region has the DNA TGTGCCAGCAGTACAACCGGGACGGTGAGCTATGGCTACACCTTC. The encoded protein is CASSTTGTVSYGYTF.

This clone is a singleton in its sample. This chain uses TRBV29-1 with TRBJ1-2; 7 bases are shared with TRBD1. The CDR3 is 14 amino acids. The germline gives CDR1 SQVTM, CDR2 ANQGSEA. V shed 4 bases and J 4 bases; nucleotides not matched to a gene: 9. CDR3 nucleotide sequence: TGCAGCGTTGCTGTGAGAGGACAGGTCTATGGCTACACCTTC. It encodes CSVAVRGQVYGYTF. Based on the CDR3 plus reference TRBV29-1 and TRBJ1-2, the full variable domain is SAVISQKPSRDICQRGTSLTIQCQVDSQVTMMFWYRQQPGQSLTLIATANQGSEATYESGFVIDKFPISRPNLTFSTLTVSNMSPEDSSIYLCSVAVRGQVYGYTFGSGTRLTVV.

This clone was observed a handful of times. V is TRBV6-5 and J is TRBJ1-2, with a possible D match to TRBD1 (6 bases). Germline CDR1 is MNHEY and CDR2 is SVGAGI. This CDR3 spans 15 amino acids. Trimming took 4 bases from V and 3 from J, leaving 15 bases between them. The CDR3 reads CASSSGGAEYYGYTF. DNA of the CDR3: TGTGCCAGCAGTTCGGGGGGGGCAGAATACTATGGCTACACCTTC.

A word on this clone: Other DNA variants within this sample encode the same CDR3. V and J are TRBV30 and TRBJ1-5, with 7 bases matching TRBD1. Per the germline V gene, CDR1 is GTSNPN and CDR2 is SVGIG (reference sequence). The CDR3 loop spans 13 amino acids. J lost 5 bases, V lost 2 bases, and 3 bases had no gene match. DNA of the CDR3: TGTGCCTGGAGTCTCCAGGGGGATCAGCCCCAGCATTTT. It codes for CAWSLQGDQPQHF.

The chain joins TRBV5-8 to TRBJ2-4; 7 bases match TRBD2. Germline V gene data show CDR1 as SGHTS and CDR2 as YDEGEE. This CDR3 comprises 15 residues. The V and J ends lost 1 base and 7 bases, in that order; junction bases with no gene match: 8. CDR3 residues: CASSLSSGGGNIQYF. Here the CDR3 DNA reads TGTGCCAGCAGCTTGAGTTCGGGAGGAGGTAACATTCAGTACTTC.

The CDR3 loop reads CASSQKIGLAGGEGYEQYF. CDR3 nucleotide sequence: TGCGCCAGCAGCCAAAAAATCGGGCTAGCGGGAGGCGAGGGGTACGAGCAGTACTTC. V gene TRBV4-3 combines with J gene TRBJ2-7; TRBD2 aligns across 11 bases. CDR1 LGHNA and CDR2 YSLEER come from the germline V gene. This CDR3 region has 19 residues. Unmatched junction bases numbered 16, after V lost 2 bases and J lost 4 bases.

This rearrangement joins TRBV5-1 to TRBJ1-2, with a weak D call TRBD1 (5 bases). Germline loops: CDR1 SGHRS, CDR2 YFSETQ. Deletions cut 3 bases from V and 5 bases from J, with 17 bases between. This CDR3 region has 15 residues. CDR3 nucleotide sequence: TGCGCCAGCAGCTCCGACGGAGACGCAGGGTATGGCTACACCTTC. Amino acids: CASSSDGDAGYGYTF.

The V and J genes are TRBV7-9 and TRBJ2-3; TRBD2 matches 7 bases. The CDR3 contains 17 residues. Looked up from germline, CDR1 is SEHNR and CDR2 is FQNEAQ (reference sequence). With V trimmed by 5 bases and J by 2 bases, 13 bases remained unmatched. CDR3 in amino acids: CASSKQHRRESTDTQYF. The CDR3 DNA reads as TGTGCCAGCAGCAAACAGCACAGGCGGGAGTCCACAGATACGCAGTATTTT.

V gene TRBV7-3 combines with J gene TRBJ2-2; 11 nucleotides agree with TRBD2. Germline V gene sequence: CDR1 SGHTA, CDR2 FQGTGA. The length of the CDR3 is 15 residues. Trimming at V came to 3 bases and at J to 5 bases, leaving 2 bases not matched to a gene. The CDR3 region is CASSLGLAVTGELFF. Written as DNA, the CDR3 is TGTGCCAGCAGCTTGGGACTAGCGGTTACCGGGGAGCTGTTTTTT.

The V gene is TRBV29-1, the J gene TRBJ1-4; D gene unclear. V lost 5 bases and J 3 bases, leaving 7 bases between the germline ends. The CDR3 is 12 residues long. Germline loops: CDR1 SQVTM, CDR2 ANQGSEA. CDR3 loop: CSVWAANEKLFF. The CDR3 region has the DNA TGCAGCGTTTGGGCAGCTAATGAAAAACTGTTTTTT.

This clone was recorded only once. The rearrangement links TRBV5-1 to TRBJ1-4; 9 bases are a match to TRBD1. Trimming cost V 4 bases and J 7 bases; bases outside gene matches: 11. The germline gives CDR1 SGHRS, CDR2 YFSETQ. The CDR3 is made up of 16 amino acids. CDR3 residues: CASSRTWTGDGEKLFF. In DNA form, the CDR3 reads TGCGCCAGCAGCCGTACATGGACAGGGGATGGTGAAAAACTGTTTTTT.

The V gene is TRBV30, the J gene TRBJ1-3; 7 bases agree with TRBD1. Losses at the gene ends were 5 bases for V and 3 bases for J; bases not matched to a gene: 10. The germline gives CDR1 GTSNPN, CDR2 SVGIG (reference sequence). The CDR3 covers 15 residues. CDR3 sequence: CAWVPDTGVGNTIYF. The DNA of the CDR3 is TGTGCCTGGGTGCCAGATACAGGGGTTGGAAACACCATATATTTT.

The chain joins TRBV7-9 to TRBJ2-7, with 8 bases identical to TRBD2. Per germline, CDR1 SEHNR and CDR2 FQNEAQ (reference sequence). The CDR3 contains 14 residues. The junction had 5 bases not matched to a gene; V was cut back by 7 bases and J by 0 bases. The CDR3 protein is CASTGGKGSYEQYF. The CDR3 region has the DNA TGTGCCAGCACGGGAGGGAAGGGCTCCTACGAGCAGTACTTC.